This record covers a single TCR beta chain. Its antigen remains unidentified. The data originate from a study of cytomegalovirus exposure and HLA in healthy donors. Study-level points and caveats: Cytomegalovirus status was reportedly diagnosed by the classifier with high specificity and sensitivity. According to a subsequent analysis, TCR clusters identified in the first cohort showed a tendency to co-occur across the approximately 120 validation repertoires. Cytomegalovirus-associated TCR beta chains were listed, numbering 164. Usually a TCR sequence was rare, but some public TCRs were found in many donors.

The CDR3 extends over 14 amino acids. V gave up 3 bases and J gave up 6 bases; unmatched junction bases: 2. CDR1 is MGHDK and CDR2 is SYGVNS in the germline V gene. TCRdb's table, derived via immunoSEQ multiplex PCR, lists solely in-frame clones and lacks some. This table holds fewer than 100,000 clones, approximately 93% found once. The sample comprised PBMCs. This sequence joins TRBV25-1 and TRBJ1-1; 12 bases map to TRBD1. The sequence came from a woman aged 18-29 years in good health and CMV-seropositive. The CDR3 DNA is TGTGCCAGCAGTGATGGGACAGGGGGCTCTGAAGCTTTCTTT. Translation: CASSDGTGGSEAFF.